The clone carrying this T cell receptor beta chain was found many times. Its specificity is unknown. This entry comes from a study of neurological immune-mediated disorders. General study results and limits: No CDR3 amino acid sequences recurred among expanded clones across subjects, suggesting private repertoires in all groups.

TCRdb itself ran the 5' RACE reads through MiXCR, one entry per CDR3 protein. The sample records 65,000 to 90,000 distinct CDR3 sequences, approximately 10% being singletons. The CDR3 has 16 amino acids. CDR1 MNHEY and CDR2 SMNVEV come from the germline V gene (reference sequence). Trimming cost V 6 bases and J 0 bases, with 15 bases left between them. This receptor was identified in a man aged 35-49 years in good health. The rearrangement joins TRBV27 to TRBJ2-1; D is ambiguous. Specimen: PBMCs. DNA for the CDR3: TGTGCCAGCAGGGAGACAACCTCTAGCTCCTACAATGAGCAGTTCTTC. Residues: CASRETTSSSYNEQFF.